These 18 T cell receptor beta chains were sequenced from one sample in a study of a mutant IDH1 vaccine in newly diagnosed glioma (dated by TCRdb to 2020 to 2022). The method behind the library was the immunoSEQ multiplex PCR assay. As stored in TCRdb, this immuneACCESS dataset retains in-frame rearrangements with V and J assigned. A fraction of the clones does not appear; measured against another copy, unresolved V genes explain less than half of the discrepancy, and the remainder lacks a known reason. Counted in this sample were tens of thousands of clones; roughly 80% of them appeared once. The ten largest clonotypes hold 6.2% of the sample. For these receptors, no antigen is known. The time point tag for this specimen amounts to: week 23, last vaccination. A 20-mer mutant IDH1 peptide at 300 micrograms in Montanide made up each vaccine dose, which was injected subcutaneously together with topical imiquimod.

The specimen comprised PBMCs, sampled from a glioma patient whose treatment included an IDH1 peptide vaccine. The receptors were gathered from a middle-aged man with glioma.

The count of this clone is one. This chain links TRBV7-9 with TRBJ2-5, with D hard to call. V was clipped by 5 bases and J by 5 bases, with 6 bases between them. This CDR3 contains 11 residues. The germline gives CDR1 SEHNR, CDR2 FQNEAQ (reference sequence). The CDR3 DNA follows: TGTGCCAGCAGCATCACGGAGACCCAGTACTTC. This encodes CASSITETQYF.

The chain combines TRBV6-6 with TRBJ1-5; D unresolved. The CDR3 extends over 10 amino acids. With 2 bases removed from V and 8 bases from J, the gap between germline ends came to 1 base. From germline, CDR1 is MNHNY and CDR2 SVGAGI (reference sequence). CDR3 region: CASSYEPQHF. In DNA, the CDR3 is TGTGCCAGCAGTTACGAGCCCCAGCATTTT.

The chain couples TRBV4-2 to TRBJ1-2, with D possibly TRBD1 on 5 matching bases. The CDR3 extends over 15 amino acids. V gave up 0 bases and J gave up 4 bases, with 12 bases separating them. Germline V lookup: CDR1 LGHNA, CDR2 YNFKEQ. CDR3 region: CASSQDNGQGYGYTF. CDR3 coding DNA: TGTGCCAGCAGCCAAGATAATGGGCAGGGCTATGGCTACACCTTC.

The chain couples TRBV30 to TRBJ1-1, with TRBD1 matching over 9 bases. CDR1 GTSNPN and CDR2 SVGIG come from the germline V gene (reference sequence). J lost 1 base, V lost 3 bases, and 9 bases had no gene match. The CDR3 has 16 residues. The DNA of the CDR3 is TGTGCCTGGAGCCGGACAGGGGCGGAATGGAACACTGAAGCTTTCTTT. This translates into CAWSRTGAEWNTEAFF. Together with reference TRBV30 and TRBJ1-1, the CDR3 gives the full variable domain: SQTIHQWPATLVQPVGSPLSLECTVEGTSNPNLYWYRQAAGRGLQLLFYSVGIGQISSEVPQNLSASRPQDRQFILSSKKLLLSDSGFYLCAWSRTGAEWNTEAFFGQGTRLTVV.

DNA for the CDR3: TGCGCCAGCAGCTCAGAGAGCTACGAGCAGTACTTC. It translates to CASSSESYEQYF. The chain links TRBV5-1 to TRBJ2-7; D uncertain. Trimming shortened V by 3 bases and J by 3 bases, and 7 bases separated the two germline ends. CDR1 SGHRS and CDR2 YFSETQ come from the germline V gene. The CDR3 has 12 residues.

The genes are TRBV6-5 and TRBJ2-7, with D unresolved. Germline CDR1 is MNHEY and CDR2 is SVGAGI. V gave up 8 bases and J gave up 2 bases, with 13 bases separating them. The CDR3 contains 13 residues. The CDR3 DNA follows: TGTGCCAGCGGGTGGGGTACTACCTACGAGCAGTACTTC. Translating gives CASGWGTTYEQYF.

The V gene is TRBV4-1, the J gene TRBJ1-2; 8 bases map to TRBD1. The CDR3 has 15 amino acids. In germline, CDR1 is MGHRA, CDR2 YSYEKL. The V gene end was trimmed by 4 bases and the J gene end by 5 bases; junction bases not matched to a gene: 9. DNA for the CDR3: TGCGCCAGCAGCCGAGAGCGACAGGGGTCTTATGGCTACACCTTC. This gives the protein CASSRERQGSYGYTF.

There are a few counts of this clone. The genes are TRBV2 and TRBJ2-7; D possibly matches TRBD1 or TRBD2 (6 bases each). Trimming took off 4 bases at V and 6 bases at J, with 16 bases between the two ends. Germline V gives CDR1 SNHLY, CDR2 FYNNEI. The CDR3 is 14 amino acids. This chain's CDR3 is CASSGESGEAEQYF. In nucleotides, the CDR3 is TGTGCCAGCAGTGGGGAATCAGGGGAGGCCGAGCAGTACTTC.

The chain carries TRBV6-1 and TRBJ1-5, with 7 positions matching TRBD1. Germline V gene sequence: CDR1 MNHNS, CDR2 SASEGT. V shed 7 bases and J 5 bases; nucleotides not matched to a gene: 5. CDR3 length: 13 residues. The CDR3 DNA reads as TGTGCCAGCATAGGACAGGAAGATCAGCCCCAGCATTTT. This translates into CASIGQEDQPQHF.

The V gene is TRBV18, the J gene TRBJ1-5; 7 bases line up with TRBD1. The length of the CDR3 is 16 residues. Germline V gives CDR1 KGHSH, CDR2 LQKENI. The trim removed 5 bases at V and 0 bases at J, leaving 7 bases unmatched. The CDR3 reads CASSGTRGNSNQPQHF. The CDR3 DNA reads TGTGCCAGCTCAGGTACCAGGGGGAATAGCAATCAGCCCCAGCATTTT.

The chain recombines TRBV5-1 with TRBJ1-6; D gene uncertain. V gave up 3 bases and J gave up 10 bases, with 17 bases separating them. The CDR3 consists of 15 residues. Germline V CDR1 and CDR2: SGHRS, YFSETQ. The CDR3 reads CASSSEAARGSPLHF. As DNA, the CDR3 is TGCGCCAGCAGCTCCGAAGCGGCCCGAGGGTCACCCCTCCACTTT.

The rearrangement links TRBV27 to TRBJ1-1; D is ambiguous. V was pared by 2 bases and J by 4 bases, with 20 bases between. Germline CDR1 reads MNHEY; CDR2 reads SMNVEV (reference sequence). The CDR3 loop spans 17 amino acids. In DNA form, the CDR3 reads TGTGCCAGCAGTTTAACCCCGCCAGGTAGATTGAGCACTGAAGCTTTCTTT. This codes for CASSLTPPGRLSTEAFF.

V and J are TRBV4-1 and TRBJ1-1; TRBD1 might be the D (5 bases). Germline V gene data show CDR1 as MGHRA and CDR2 as YSYEKL. V was pared by 4 bases and J by 1 base, with 13 bases between. The CDR3 consists of 15 residues. CDR3 sequence: CASSLVGAANTEAFF. CDR3 DNA sequence: TGCGCCAGCAGCCTGGTTGGGGCGGCGAACACTGAAGCTTTCTTT.

This clone was counted between two and nine times. The gene calls are TRBV6-4 and TRBJ2-1; D might be TRBD1 (7 bases). The CDR3 runs 13 residues. V was trimmed by 6 bases and J by 6 bases, leaving 12 bases between them. The germline V gene has CDR1 MRHNA and CDR2 SNTAGT. The DNA of the CDR3 is TGTGCCAGCAGCCAGGAGGGGGCCAATGAGCAGTTCTTC. Translated: CASSQEGANEQFF.

Only one count was recorded for this clone. The chain employs TRBV5-8 and TRBJ1-5; TRBD1 matches 7 bases. CDR1 and CDR2 from the germline V gene are SGHTS and YDEGEE. Trimming took 4 bases from V and 6 from J; bases not matched to a gene: 7. The CDR3 is 14 residues long. The CDR3 DNA follows: TGTGCCAGCAGCCAAAGACAGGGTGGTCAGCCCCAGCATTTT. Translation: CASSQRQGGQPQHF.

This sequence joins TRBV6-5 and TRBJ2-7, with D possibly being TRBD2 (6 bases). Germline lookup yields CDR1 MNHEY and CDR2 SVGAGI. This CDR3 has 14 residues. The CDR3, as DNA: TGTGCAGTGGGGACCCCCGGGGGCTCCTACGAGCAGTACTTC. Amino acids: CAVGTPGGSYEQYF.

This chain links TRBV6-5 with TRBJ1-6; D unresolved. V lost 7 bases and J 5 bases, leaving 12 bases between the germline ends. The length of the CDR3 is 14 residues. Per the germline V gene, CDR1 is MNHEY and CDR2 is SVGAGI. CDR3 DNA sequence: TGTGCCAGCACATCACCAAGGGATAATTCACCCCTCCACTTT. Protein product: CASTSPRDNSPLHF.

V usage is TRBV9 and J usage is TRBJ2-3, with a weak D call TRBD1 (5 bases). CDR1 and CDR2 (germline): SGDLS, YYNGEE. The ends were cut back, 0 bases at V and 2 bases at J, with 13 bases in the middle. The CDR3 runs to 16 residues. CDR3 nucleotides: TGTGCCAGCAGCGTAGCCAGGGATAACCACACAGATACGCAGTATTTT. It codes for CASSVARDNHTDTQYF.